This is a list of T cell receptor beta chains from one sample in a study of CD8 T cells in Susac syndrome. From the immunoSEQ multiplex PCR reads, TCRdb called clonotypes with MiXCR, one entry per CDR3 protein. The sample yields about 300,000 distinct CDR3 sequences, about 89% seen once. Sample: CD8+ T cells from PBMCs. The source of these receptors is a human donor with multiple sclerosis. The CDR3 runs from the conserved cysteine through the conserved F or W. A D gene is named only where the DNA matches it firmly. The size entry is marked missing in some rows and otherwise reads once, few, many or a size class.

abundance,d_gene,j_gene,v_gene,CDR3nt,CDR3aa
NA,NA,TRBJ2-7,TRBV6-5,TGTGCCAGCAGTTACTCTAGGGTCGAGCAGTACTTC,CASSYSRVEQYF
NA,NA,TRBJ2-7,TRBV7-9,TGTGCCAGCAGCTTAGTTACCAGACCAACCGTACCCTACGAGCAGTACTTC,CASSLVTRPTVPYEQYF
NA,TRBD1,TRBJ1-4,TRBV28,TGTGCCAGCACCGCAGGGGGCGAAAACGAAAAACTGTTTTTT,CASTAGGENEKLFF
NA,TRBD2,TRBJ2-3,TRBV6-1,TGTGCCAGCAGTGACCTGGCGGGGGGGCCGGGGACAGATACGCAGTATTTT,CASSDLAGGPGTDTQYF
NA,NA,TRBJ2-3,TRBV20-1,TGCAGTGCTACTAATTCGATGAATACGCAGTATTTT,CSATNSMNTQYF
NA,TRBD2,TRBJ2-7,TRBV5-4,TGTGCCAGCAGCTTGGCGGCGGGGGGGATTCCCTACGAGCAGTACTTC,CASSLAAGGIPYEQYF
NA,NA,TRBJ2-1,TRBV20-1,TGCAGTGCGGCCGGGGGCCCCTTCTACAATGAGCAGTTCTTC,CSAAGGPFYNEQFF
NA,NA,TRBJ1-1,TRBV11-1,TGTGCCAGCAGCTTAGGCAGGGGAGTAGTGGATACTGAAGCTTTCTTT,CASSLGRGVVDTEAFF
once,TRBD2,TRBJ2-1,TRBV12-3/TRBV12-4,TGTGCCAGCAGTTTAGGGGTGGGACTAGCGGGCAGGAGCTCCTACAATGAGCAGTTCTTC,CASSLGVGLAGRSSYNEQFF
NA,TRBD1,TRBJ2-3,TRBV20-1,TGCAGTGCTAGAGATCGACAGGGGGCTCCCACAGATACGCAGTATTTT,CSARDRQGAPTDTQYF
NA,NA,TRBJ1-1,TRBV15,TGTGCCACCAGCAGAGTACGTCAGCAAGAAGCTTTCTTT,CATSRVRQQEAFF
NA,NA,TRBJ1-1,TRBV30,TGTGCCTCGGGCGCATTGGGAGCTTTCTTT,CASGALGAFF
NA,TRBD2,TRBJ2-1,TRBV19,TGTGCCAGTAGTATGGCTAGCGGGGGGGCTGGCAATGAGCAGTTCTTC,CASSMASGGAGNEQFF
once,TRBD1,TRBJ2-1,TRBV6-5,TGTGCCAGCAGTTACTCGGGACAGGGGGTTTATGAGCAGTTCTTC,CASSYSGQGVYEQFF
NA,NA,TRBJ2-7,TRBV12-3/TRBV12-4,TGTGCCAGCAGTCCCGCGAGGGCTAGCGCATCCTACGAGCAGTACTTC,CASSPARASASYEQYF
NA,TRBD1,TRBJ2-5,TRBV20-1,TGCAGTGCTAGAGGGACCGACAGGGAAAGGGAAGAGACCCAGTACTTC,CSARGTDREREETQYF
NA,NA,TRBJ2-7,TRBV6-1,TGTGCCAGCACCCTCACAGGGTCCGGGGGCTACGAGCAGTACTTC,CASTLTGSGGYEQYF
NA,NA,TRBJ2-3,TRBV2,TGTGCCAGCAATTTGCGTATCTACACAGATACGCAGTATTTT,CASNLRIYTDTQYF
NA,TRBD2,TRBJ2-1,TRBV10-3,TGTGCCATCAGCGACCCGGGGGGGTACAATGAGCAGTTCTTC,CAISDPGGYNEQFF
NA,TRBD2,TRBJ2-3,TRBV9,TGTGCCAGCAGCGTAGGCTCCGGACTAGCCGCAGATACGCAGTATTTT,CASSVGSGLAADTQYF
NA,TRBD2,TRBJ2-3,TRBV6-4,TGTGCCAGCAGTGTTTCGAGCGGGGGGGCTGCAGATACGCAGTATTTT,CASSVSSGGAADTQYF
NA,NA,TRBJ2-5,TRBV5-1,TGCGCCAGCAGCCCCCCGATGGCGGAGACCCAGTACTTC,CASSPPMAETQYF
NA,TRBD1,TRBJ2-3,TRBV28,TGTGCCAGCATTAGCCGGGACAGCAGCACAGATACGCAGTATTTT,CASISRDSSTDTQYF